This T cell receptor beta chain came from a study of T cells in Graves' hyperthyroidism and ophthalmopathy. Study-level results: A median around 6.8 months before onset, the model predicted ophthalmopathy.

Germline V CDR1 and CDR2: MNHNS, SASEGT. The CDR3 is 14 residues long. V gave up 7 bases and J gave up 0 bases, with 12 bases separating them. This clonotype was observed at least ten times. The antigen is not known. What was amplified from RNA transcripts were TCR beta CDR3 regions. HTBI primers were employed in a first-round RT-PCR of the TCR CDR3. TCRdb reanalysed the multiplex PCR reads using MiXCR and keeps one entry per CDR3 protein. The table includes about 560,000 distinct CDR3 sequences, around 15% detected once. Stability of Graves' hyperthyroidism was defined as absent ophthalmopathy progression within 18 months. Orbital computed tomography and thyroid ultrasound, together with serum TRAb and thyroxine and clinical symptoms, were used for diagnoses. The PBMCs had their origin in around 9.1 ml of fresh peripheral blood.

This chain joins TRBV6-1 and TRBJ1-1; no firm D call. Sequenced material: blood. This receptor was taken from a woman between 18 and 30 years old with Graves' hyperthyroidism. In nucleotides, the CDR3 is TGTGCCAGCACGAGAAGCCGCTTGAACACTGAAGCTTTCTTT. Translated, it gives CASTRSRLNTEAFF.